This T cell receptor (beta chain) appears in the sequencing data of a study of PD-L1 blockade in urothelial cancer. Looking at the study overall: Blood analysis was done at 3 weeks (second dose) and 6 weeks after treatment began. Study results and caveats: Pretreatment blood TCR clonality under the median forecast improved survival. Tumor-associated clones in the blood of durable-benefit patients grew more at 3 weeks.

Notes on this clone: Its specificity is not known.

Assay used: immunoSEQ multiplex PCR; TCRdb lists only in-frame clones, some missing. Of about 17,000 clones in the sample, 75% to 90% were seen once. J lost 2 bases, V lost 5 bases, and 5 bases had no gene match. Per germline, CDR1 SGHTA and CDR2 FQGTGA. The CDR3 runs to 14 residues. Here the sequenced sample was PBMCs, taken around atezolizumab (anti-PD-L1) treatment. This TCR came from a man between 50 and 59 years old with urothelial cancer. The V call is TRBV7-3, the J call TRBJ2-7; TRBD1 matches at 8 bases. Written as DNA, the CDR3 is TGTGCCAGCAGCCTGACACAGGGGGCCTACGAGCAGTACTTC. Encoded protein: CASSLTQGAYEQYF.